This T cell receptor beta chain was recovered during a study of T-cell memory formation after mild COVID-19. TCRdb ran MiXCR on the 5' RACE reads and lists one entry per CDR3 protein. The data hold about 340,000 distinct CDR3 sequences, with around a fifth observed a single time. V shed 6 bases, J shed 4 bases, and the junction held 4 bases outside the gene matches. The CDR3 sequence is 15 residues long. Germline V lookup: CDR1 SNHLY, CDR2 FYNNEI. The chain recombines TRBV2 with TRBJ2-3; TRBD2 matches 13 bases. Sequencing input: PBMCs or a T cell subset sorted from them (not recorded which). This TCR was sampled from an adult woman who had mild COVID-19 (a few samples of this study predate the infection). Cell type and time point are not known. The DNA of the CDR3 is TGTGCCAGCAGGCGGACTAGCGGGAGTGCAGATACGCAGTATTTT. Translating gives CASRRTSGSADTQYF.